These 5 T cell receptor beta chains share one sample of origin, sequenced in a study of read filtering for tumor transcriptome and immune sequencing. From 350 to 500 ng of RNA, a library with molecular barcoded alpha/delta and beta/gamma adaptors was made. TCRdb ran MiXCR on the reads and lists one entry per CDR3 protein. The data contain about 58,000 distinct CDR3 sequences, 9% to 15% of them singletons. Sequenced: a population of CD138-negative cells sorted from bone marrow. The source of these receptors is a donor aged 40 or over with multiple myeloma.

This clonotype was counted ten times or more. The chain joins TRBV14 to TRBJ2-5; D gene ambiguous. The CDR3 covers 14 residues. Between the trimmed V and J ends, which lost 2 bases and 4 bases, there was a span of 11 bases. CDR1 and CDR2 from the germline V gene are SGHDN and FVKESK. The CDR3 sequence: CASSQLRMGETQYF. The DNA of the CDR3 is TGTGCCAGCAGCCAATTGAGAATGGGAGAGACCCAGTACTTC.

This sequence joins TRBV20-1 and TRBJ2-3; maybe TRBD2 (5 bases). Trimming removed 6 bases from V and 2 bases from J, with 18 bases in between. CDR3 length: 15 amino acids. CDR1 DFQATT and CDR2 SNEGSKA come from the germline V gene (reference sequence). The DNA for the CDR3 is TGCAGTGCCGCGCGACGAGGGAGCTACACAGATACGCAGTATTTT. Protein product: CSAARRGSYTDTQYF.

This clonotype was detected many times. The chain has TRBV5-1 and TRBJ1-4, with D perhaps matching TRBD1 (6 bases). Trimming took 2 bases from V and 4 from J, leaving 9 bases between them. Germline values: CDR1 SGHRS, CDR2 YFSETQ. There are 14 residues in the CDR3. The CDR3 bases are TGCGCCAGCAGCTTCGGACAGCGTAATGAAAAACTGTTTTTT. Its protein product is CASSFGQRNEKLFF.

At least ten counts were recorded for this clonotype. V is TRBV9 and J is TRBJ2-2; TRBD1 matches at 8 bases. J lost 6 bases, V lost 0 bases, and 7 bases had no gene match. The germline V gene has CDR1 SGDLS and CDR2 YYNGEE. The CDR3 totals 16 residues. Here the CDR3 DNA reads TGTGCCAGCAGCGTAGAACCCAGGGGGCAGGCCGGGGAGCTGTTTTTT. Its translation: CASSVEPRGQAGELFF.

In its sample, this clonotype was seen many times. V and J are TRBV5-1 and TRBJ2-6, with 7 bases identical to TRBD1. The V gene end was trimmed by 6 bases and the J gene end by 0 bases; junction bases not matched to a gene: 6. This CDR3 is built from 16 residues. Germline-derived CDR1 and CDR2 are SGHRS and YFSETQ. As DNA, the CDR3 is TGCGCCAGCAACAAGGGACAGTCCTCTGGGGCCAACGTCCTGACTTTC. Protein: CASNKGQSSGANVLTF. Complete variable domain (other parts from reference TRBV5-1 and TRBJ2-6): KAGVTQTPRYLIKTRGQQVTLSCSPISGHRSVSWYQQTPGQGLQFLFEYFSETQRNKGNFPGRFSGRQFSNSRSEMNVSTLELGDSALYLCASNKGQSSGANVLTFGAGSRLTVL.